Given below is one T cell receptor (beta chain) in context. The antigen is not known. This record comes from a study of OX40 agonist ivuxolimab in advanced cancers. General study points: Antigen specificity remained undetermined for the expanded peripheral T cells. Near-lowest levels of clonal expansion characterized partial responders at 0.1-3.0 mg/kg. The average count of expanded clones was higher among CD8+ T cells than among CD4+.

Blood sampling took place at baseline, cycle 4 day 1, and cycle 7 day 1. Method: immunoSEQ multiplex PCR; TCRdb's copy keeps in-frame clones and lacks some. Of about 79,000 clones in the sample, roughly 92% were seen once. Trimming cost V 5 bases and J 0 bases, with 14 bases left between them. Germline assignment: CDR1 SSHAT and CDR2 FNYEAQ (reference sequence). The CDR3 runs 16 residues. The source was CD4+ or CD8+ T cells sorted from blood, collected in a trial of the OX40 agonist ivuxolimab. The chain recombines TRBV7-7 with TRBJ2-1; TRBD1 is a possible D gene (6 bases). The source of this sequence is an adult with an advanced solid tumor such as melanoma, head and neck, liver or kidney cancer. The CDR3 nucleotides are TGTGCCAGCAGCCTCCTAGGGGGTAGCTCCTACAATGAGCAGTTCTTC. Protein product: CASSLLGGSSYNEQFF. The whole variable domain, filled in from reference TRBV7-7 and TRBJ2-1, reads GAGVSQSPRYKVTKRGQDVTLRCDPISSHATLYWYQQALGQGPEFLTYFNYEAQPDKSGLPSDRFSAERPEGSISTLTIQRTEQRDSAMYRCASSLLGGSSYNEQFFGPGTRLTVL.